These 20 T cell receptor beta chains came from one sample sequenced in a study of T cell changes during pregnancy in multiple sclerosis. Sequencing was performed with immunoSEQ multiplex PCR; in TCRdb, only in-frame clones are kept and a portion is missing. This repertoire shows approximately 88,000 clones, 94% found once; its top ten account for under 0.85%. The specimen comprised peripheral blood, sampled in the third trimester of pregnancy. The receptors shown here come from a female donor with multiple sclerosis, enrolled in a pregnancy study.

This chain joins TRBV5-1 and TRBJ2-1; D not resolved. Germline V gives CDR1 SGHRS, CDR2 YFSETQ. The CDR3 length is 15 residues. Trimming took 0 bases from V and 0 from J, leaving 7 bases between them. Here the CDR3 DNA reads TGCGCCAGCAGCTTGGGGAGCAGCTCCTACAATGAGCAGTTCTTC. It encodes CASSLGSSSYNEQFF.

The chain couples TRBV19 to TRBJ2-1, with 12 bases fitting TRBD2. Per the germline V gene, CDR1 is LNHDA and CDR2 is SQIVND (reference sequence). The CDR3 extends over 15 amino acids. V shed 4 bases, J shed 6 bases, and the junction held 4 bases outside the gene matches. CDR3 residues: CASSTTSGSGNEQFF. CDR3 DNA: TGTGCCAGTAGTACGACTAGCGGGAGTGGCAATGAGCAGTTCTTC.

This chain uses TRBV4-2 with TRBJ1-4; 8 nucleotides agree with TRBD1. Trimming cost V 0 bases and J 8 bases; bases outside gene matches: 11. Germline CDR1 and CDR2: LGHNA and YNFKEQ. The CDR3 has 17 residues. The CDR3 DNA follows: TGTGCCAGCAGCCAAGAGCCGCAGGGGGCGCGGTGGGAAAAACTGTTTTTT. As protein: CASSQEPQGARWEKLFF.

The rearrangement links TRBV27 to TRBJ2-7; D not certain. The CDR3 consists of 13 residues. The V gene lost 3 bases and the J gene lost 6 bases, with 12 bases spanning the gap. Germline V lookup: CDR1 MNHEY, CDR2 SMNVEV (reference sequence). As DNA, the CDR3 is TGTGCCAGCAGTTTTTCAGGTGCCGGCGAGCAGTACTTC. Its protein is CASSFSGAGEQYF.

J is TRBJ2-5 and V is TRBV29-1; the match to TRBD2 covers 8 bases. The J call may be mistaken, given a closer DNA end match to TRBJ2-7. Germline V gene lookup returns CDR1 SQVTM and CDR2 ANQGSEA. The CDR3 is 15 residues long. The CDR3 region has the DNA TGCAGCGTGCGGGGGGCTAGCAGGAGCTCCTACGAGCAGTACTTC. Protein: CSVRGASRSSYEQYF.

This chain connects TRBV28 to TRBJ1-5; D might be TRBD1 (6 bases). V lost 7 bases, J lost 4 bases, and 11 bases lay in between. This CDR3 has 13 amino acids. Germline CDR1 reads MDHEN; CDR2 reads SYDVKM. Here the CDR3 DNA reads TGTGCCAGCAAGCAACAGGGAAATCAGCCCCAGCATTTT. Translated: CASKQQGNQPQHF.

The J gene is TRBJ1-2, the V gene TRBV19; D might be TRBD1 (5 bases). Germline V gene data show CDR1 as LNHDA and CDR2 as SQIVND (reference sequence). V lost 7 bases and J 1 base, leaving 16 bases between the germline ends. There are 15 residues in the CDR3. The CDR3 bases are TGTGCCAGTATGGCGGGACGGGCGAGTAACTATGGCTACACCTTC. Its translation: CASMAGRASNYGYTF.

The chain uses TRBV30 and TRBJ1-2, with 9 nucleotides matching TRBD1. V was pared by 1 base and J by 5 bases, with 11 bases of the junction left unmatched. The CDR3 consists of 16 residues. CDR1 is GTSNPN and CDR2 is SVGIG in the germline V gene (reference sequence). DNA for the CDR3: TGTGCCTGGAGTGCCCCCCCGGGACAGGGATCTTATGGCTACACCTTC. Its translation: CAWSAPPGQGSYGYTF.

The chain carries TRBV13 and TRBJ2-7; a possible D gene is TRBD2 (5 bases). The germline V and J ends were trimmed by 5 bases and 0 bases, with 11 bases remaining between them. Per germline, CDR1 PRHDT and CDR2 FYEKMQ (reference sequence). The CDR3 runs to 14 residues. CDR3 in amino acids: CASSARGSSYEQYF. In DNA, the CDR3 is TGTGCCAGCAGCGCACGGGGTTCCTCCTACGAGCAGTACTTC. Drawing the rest from reference TRBV13 and TRBJ2-7, the complete variable domain is AAGVIQSPRHLIKEKRETATLKCYPIPRHDTVYWYQQGPGQDPQFLISFYEKMQSDKGSIPDRFSAQQFSDYHSELNMSSLELGDSALYFCASSARGSSYEQYFGPGTRLTVT.

The chain uses TRBV30 and TRBJ1-6; a possible D gene is TRBD1 (5 bases). V was clipped by 0 bases and J by 10 bases, with 19 bases between them. This CDR3 comprises 16 residues. Germline V gene sequence: CDR1 GTSNPN, CDR2 SVGIG (reference sequence). The CDR3 DNA reads as TGTGCCTGGAGTGTATTGACAGTTCGTCTAGGATCACCCCTCCACTTT. It is translated as CAWSVLTVRLGSPLHF.

CDR3 amino acids: CASSLSSGTQYF. Here the CDR3 DNA reads TGTGCCAGCAGCCTTTCGTCGGGGACCCAGTACTTC. The chain is built from TRBV7-6 and TRBJ2-5; D is unresolved. CDR1 is SGHVS and CDR2 is FNYEAQ in the germline V gene. The length of the CDR3 is 12 residues. V was cut by 5 bases and J by 7 bases, with 11 bases left in between.

In this sample, this clone turned up once. This chain uses TRBV5-1 with TRBJ2-3; 7 bases align to TRBD2. V shed 0 bases and J 1 base; nucleotides not matched to a gene: 8. Germline CDR1 is SGHRS and CDR2 is YFSETQ. CDR3 size: 17 residues. CDR3 in DNA: TGCGCCAGCAGCTTGGCCATGGCTAGCGGCCGCACAGATACGCAGTATTTT. It is translated as CASSLAMASGRTDTQYF.

This rearrangement joins TRBV10-3 to TRBJ2-7; tentatively, D is TRBD2 (6 bases). CDR3 length equals 12 residues. Between the trimmed V and J ends, which lost 5 bases and 3 bases, there was a span of 8 bases. The germline V gene has CDR1 ENHRY and CDR2 SYGVKD. Here the CDR3 reads CAISSGGYEQYF. CDR3 DNA: TGTGCCATCAGTTCCGGGGGCTACGAGCAGTACTTC.

The chain joins TRBV6-1 to TRBJ2-3, with a weak D call TRBD2 (6 bases). V was clipped by 7 bases and J by 1 base, with 15 bases between them. Germline V gives CDR1 MNHNS, CDR2 SASEGT. The CDR3 totals 15 residues. Here the CDR3 reads CASTMLGGGTDTQYF. In DNA, the CDR3 is TGTGCCAGCACTATGCTTGGAGGGGGCACAGATACGCAGTATTTT.

In this sample, this clone turned up once. V usage is TRBV7-9 and J usage is TRBJ2-3; TRBD2 matches at 11 bases. Germline lookup yields CDR1 SEHNR and CDR2 FQNEAQ (reference sequence). This CDR3 comprises 17 residues. Germline trimming cut 4 bases from V and 4 bases from J; bases unmatched to any gene: 10. Here the CDR3 DNA reads TGTGCCAGCAGCTCGGGACTAGCGGTTCTCTTGGCAGATACGCAGTATTTT. Translation gives CASSSGLAVLLADTQYF.

The V call is TRBV5-8, the J call TRBJ1-1, with a weak D call TRBD1 (5 bases). The CDR3 totals 15 residues. The germline CDR1 and CDR2 sequences are SGHTS and YDEGEE. V lost 0 bases and J 0 bases, leaving 9 bases between the germline ends. The CDR3 sequence: CASSLDSGVNTEAFF. Written as DNA, the CDR3 is TGTGCCAGCAGCTTGGATTCGGGGGTGAACACTGAAGCTTTCTTT.

The chain links TRBV5-1 to TRBJ1-2; D is unresolved. V lost 0 bases, J lost 3 bases, and 12 bases lay in between. The length of the CDR3 is 15 residues. Germline V lookup: CDR1 SGHRS, CDR2 YFSETQ. The CDR3: CASSLVPGLDYGYTF. The CDR3 coding sequence is TGCGCCAGCAGCTTGGTGCCCGGTCTCGACTATGGCTACACCTTC.

J is TRBJ2-1 and V is TRBV7-3; TRBD2 might be the D (5 bases). With 1 base removed from V and 8 bases from J, the gap between germline ends came to 21 bases. Germline V gene sequence: CDR1 SGHTA, CDR2 FQGTGA. The CDR3 has 17 residues. The CDR3: CASSLILAPVRRHEQFF. The CDR3, as DNA: TGTGCCAGCAGCTTAATCCTAGCACCCGTCCGTCGACATGAGCAGTTCTTC.

The chain recombines TRBV28 with TRBJ1-2; 8 bases line up with TRBD1. V gave up 8 bases and J gave up 0 bases; unmatched junction bases: 5. CDR3 size: 14 residues. CDR1 and CDR2 from the germline V gene are MDHEN and SYDVKM. CDR3 loop: CASRGTGANYGYTF. DNA for the CDR3: TGTGCCAGCCGAGGGACAGGCGCTAACTATGGCTACACCTTC.

CDR3 sequence reads: CASSALRLAGQTYNEQFF. The CDR3, as DNA: TGTGCCAGCAGTGCCCTCCGACTAGCGGGACAAACCTACAATGAGCAGTTCTTC. The rearrangement uses TRBV28 and TRBJ2-1; 11 nucleotides line up with TRBD2. The V gene's germline CDR1 is MDHEN and CDR2 SYDVKM. The CDR3 contains 18 residues. With V trimmed by 5 bases and J by 2 bases, 11 bases remained unmatched.